The rows below give T cell receptor beta chains drawn from one sample of a study of blood T cell repertoires in COVID-19. Clones were read by immunoSEQ multiplex PCR, and TCRdb kept only the in-frame ones, dropping some. The sample lists around 150,000 clones, approximately 90% occurring once. The material sequenced was peripheral blood. The receptors derive from a young man with acute or convalescent COVID-19. The CDR3 runs from the conserved cysteine through the conserved F or W. The order of the fields is CDR3 DNA, CDR3 protein, J gene, V gene, D gene, clone size. D genes are given only for firm matches. Clone sizes are given selectively: once, few, many, or a class where the clone is expanded.

cdr3_nt: TGTGCCAGCAGCCGCATTGACAGGGGGCTGGGCACAGATACGCAGTATTTT
cdr3_aa: CASSRIDRGLGTDTQYF
j_call: TRBJ2-3
v_call: TRBV4-2
d_call: TRBD1
clone_size: .

cdr3_nt: TGTGCCAGCAGCTCCCGGGACAGGAGATCCCCGAGGTCTAATGAAAAACTGTTTTTT
cdr3_aa: CASSSRDRRSPRSNEKLFF
j_call: TRBJ1-4
v_call: TRBV7-8
d_call: TRBD1
clone_size: .

cdr3_nt: TGTGCCAGCAGCTTAACTAGCGGAAGCACAGATACGCAGTATTTT
cdr3_aa: CASSLTSGSTDTQYF
j_call: TRBJ2-3
v_call: TRBV7-2
d_call: TRBD2
clone_size: .

cdr3_nt: TGTGCCAGCAGCGGATACAGGGAAACTAATGAAAAACTGTTTTTT
cdr3_aa: CASSGYRETNEKLFF
j_call: TRBJ1-4
v_call: TRBV9
d_call: .
clone_size: few

cdr3_nt: TGTGCCAGCAGCCAAGATCTAGTTTACAATGAGCAGTTCTTC
cdr3_aa: CASSQDLVYNEQFF
j_call: TRBJ2-1
v_call: TRBV14
d_call: .
clone_size: .

cdr3_nt: TGTGCCTGGAGTACCGGGACTCATTCCGGGCAGCCCCAGCATTTT
cdr3_aa: CAWSTGTHSGQPQHF
j_call: TRBJ1-5
v_call: TRBV30
d_call: .
clone_size: .

cdr3_nt: TGTGCCAGCAGATCGGACAGGGGGAATTCACCCCTCCACTTT
cdr3_aa: CASRSDRGNSPLHF
j_call: TRBJ1-6
v_call: TRBV7-9
d_call: TRBD1
clone_size: .

cdr3_nt: TGTGCCAGCAGCCAAATACTAGGCCCGAACACTGAAGCTTTCTTT
cdr3_aa: CASSQILGPNTEAFF
j_call: TRBJ1-1
v_call: TRBV16
d_call: .
clone_size: .

cdr3_nt: TGTGCCAGCAGTTACAGCGGGCCGAGCTCTGGAAACACCATATATTTT
cdr3_aa: CASSYSGPSSGNTIYF
j_call: TRBJ1-3
v_call: TRBV2
d_call: .
clone_size: .

cdr3_nt: TGTGCCAGCAGCTTAAGCAGGCTAAGTAATGAAAAACTGTTTTTT
cdr3_aa: CASSLSRLSNEKLFF
j_call: TRBJ1-4
v_call: TRBV7-9
d_call: .
clone_size: .

cdr3_nt: TGTGCCAGTAAAACAACAGGGTTGTACTCTGGGGCCAACGTCCTGACTTTC
cdr3_aa: CASKTTGLYSGANVLTF
j_call: TRBJ2-6
v_call: TRBV19
d_call: .
clone_size: .

cdr3_nt: TGTGCCAGCAGCCAAGGGACTGGCCATGATTCACCCCTCCACTTT
cdr3_aa: CASSQGTGHDSPLHF
j_call: TRBJ1-6
v_call: TRBV7-8
d_call: .
clone_size: .

cdr3_nt: TGTGCCAGCAGCTTTGAGGACATAGTAACCGGGGAGCTGTTTTTT
cdr3_aa: CASSFEDIVTGELFF
j_call: TRBJ2-2
v_call: TRBV12-1
d_call: .
clone_size: .

cdr3_nt: TGTGCCTGGAGTGTATCGCGGGTGAGCTCCTATAATTCACCCCTCCACTTT
cdr3_aa: CAWSVSRVSSYNSPLHF
j_call: TRBJ1-6
v_call: TRBV30
d_call: .
clone_size: .

cdr3_nt: TGTGCCAGCAGTTACGACCCAGCGGGGGGCACAGATACGCAGTATTTT
cdr3_aa: CASSYDPAGGTDTQYF
j_call: TRBJ2-3
v_call: TRBV6-2/TRBV6-3
d_call: TRBD2
clone_size: .

cdr3_nt: TGTGCCAGCAGTACGGACAGGTATTCAGGAAACACCATATATTTT
cdr3_aa: CASSTDRYSGNTIYF
j_call: TRBJ1-3
v_call: TRBV6-5
d_call: TRBD1
clone_size: .

cdr3_nt: TGTGCCAGCAGCCTACAGGGGGTCAGCAATCAGCCCCAGCATTTT
cdr3_aa: CASSLQGVSNQPQHF
j_call: TRBJ1-5
v_call: TRBV5-8
d_call: TRBD1
clone_size: few

cdr3_nt: TGTGCCTGGAGTGTAGGTGCTGATCCGTGGCAGGGACAAGACGAGCAGTACTTC
cdr3_aa: CAWSVGADPWQGQDEQYF
j_call: TRBJ2-7
v_call: TRBV30
d_call: .
clone_size: .

cdr3_nt: TGCGCCAGCAGCCAAGATAGAAGGGGGACTGAAGCTTTCTTT
cdr3_aa: CASSQDRRGTEAFF
j_call: TRBJ1-1
v_call: TRBV4-1
d_call: .
clone_size: .

cdr3_nt: TGTGCCAGCAGTGAAGAAACGTATGGGGCGACCCAGTACTTC
cdr3_aa: CASSEETYGATQYF
j_call: TRBJ2-5
v_call: TRBV2
d_call: .
clone_size: once

cdr3_nt: TGTGCCAGCACCCAGACAGGGACCTGGGGGACCCAGTACTTC
cdr3_aa: CASTQTGTWGTQYF
j_call: TRBJ2-5
v_call: TRBV6-5
d_call: TRBD1
clone_size: .

cdr3_nt: TGTGCCAGTAGCCTCAGACAGGGCCTGAACACTGAAGCTTTCTTT
cdr3_aa: CASSLRQGLNTEAFF
j_call: TRBJ1-1
v_call: TRBV19
d_call: TRBD1
clone_size: .

cdr3_nt: TGTGCCAGCAGCTTGAACCGGGGTTCACCCCTCCACTTT
cdr3_aa: CASSLNRGSPLHF
j_call: TRBJ1-6
v_call: TRBV5-5
d_call: .
clone_size: .

cdr3_nt: TGTGCCAGCACCCGGACTAGCGGGAGCTCCTACGAGCAGTACTTC
cdr3_aa: CASTRTSGSSYEQYF
j_call: TRBJ2-7
v_call: TRBV7-8
d_call: TRBD2
clone_size: .

cdr3_nt: TGTGCCAGCAGTTTATTAGGTAGCGGTTATCAGCCCCAGCATTTT
cdr3_aa: CASSLLGSGYQPQHF
j_call: TRBJ1-5
v_call: TRBV28
d_call: .
clone_size: .

cdr3_nt: TGTGCCAGCAGCTTAGACGGAACTTTCGGGCAGCCCCAGCATTTT
cdr3_aa: CASSLDGTFGQPQHF
j_call: TRBJ1-5
v_call: TRBV7-9
d_call: .
clone_size: .

cdr3_nt: TGTGCCAGCAGTGAATGGGCCCTAGCGTTCGACACCGGGGAGCTGTTTTTT
cdr3_aa: CASSEWALAFDTGELFF
j_call: TRBJ2-2
v_call: TRBV6-4
d_call: .
clone_size: .

cdr3_nt: TGTGCCACCCTGAACGACAGGGGGAGTGCCTACGAGCAGTACTTC
cdr3_aa: CATLNDRGSAYEQYF
j_call: TRBJ2-7
v_call: TRBV6-5
d_call: TRBD1
clone_size: once